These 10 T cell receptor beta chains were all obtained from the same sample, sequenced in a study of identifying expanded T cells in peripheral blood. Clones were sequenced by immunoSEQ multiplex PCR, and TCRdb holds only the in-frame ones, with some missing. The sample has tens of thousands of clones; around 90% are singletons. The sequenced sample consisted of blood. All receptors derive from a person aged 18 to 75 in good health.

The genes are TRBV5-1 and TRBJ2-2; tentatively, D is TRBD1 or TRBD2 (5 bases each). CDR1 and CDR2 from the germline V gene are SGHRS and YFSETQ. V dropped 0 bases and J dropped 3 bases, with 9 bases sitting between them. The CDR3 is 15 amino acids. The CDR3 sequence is CASSLGPGHTGELFF. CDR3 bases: TGCGCCAGCAGCTTGGGACCGGGGCACACCGGGGAGCTGTTTTTT. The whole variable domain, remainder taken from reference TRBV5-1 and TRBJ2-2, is KAGVTQTPRYLIKTRGQQVTLSCSPISGHRSVSWYQQTPGQGLQFLFEYFSETQRNKGNFPGRFSGRQFSNSRSEMNVSTLELGDSALYLCASSLGPGHTGELFFGEGSRLTVL.

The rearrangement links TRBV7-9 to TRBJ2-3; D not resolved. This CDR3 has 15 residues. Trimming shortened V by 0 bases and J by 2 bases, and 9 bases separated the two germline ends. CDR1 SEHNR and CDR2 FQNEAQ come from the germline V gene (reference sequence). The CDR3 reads CASSLAVQPTDTQYF. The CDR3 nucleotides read TGTGCCAGCAGCTTAGCGGTCCAGCCCACAGATACGCAGTATTTT.

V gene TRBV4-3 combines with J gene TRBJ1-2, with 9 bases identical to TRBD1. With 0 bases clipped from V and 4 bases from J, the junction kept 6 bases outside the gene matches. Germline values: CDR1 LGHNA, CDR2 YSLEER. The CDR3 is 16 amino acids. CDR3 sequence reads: CASSQEDRGSGYGYTF. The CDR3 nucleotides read TGCGCCAGCAGCCAAGAGGACAGGGGTTCAGGCTATGGCTACACCTTC.

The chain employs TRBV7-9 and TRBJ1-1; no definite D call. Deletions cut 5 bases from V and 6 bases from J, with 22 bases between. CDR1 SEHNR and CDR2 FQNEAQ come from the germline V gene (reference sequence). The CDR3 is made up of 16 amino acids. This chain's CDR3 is CASSAGTGLGSPEAFF. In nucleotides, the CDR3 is TGTGCCAGCAGCGCCGGAACCGGACTAGGTAGTCCTGAAGCTTTCTTT.

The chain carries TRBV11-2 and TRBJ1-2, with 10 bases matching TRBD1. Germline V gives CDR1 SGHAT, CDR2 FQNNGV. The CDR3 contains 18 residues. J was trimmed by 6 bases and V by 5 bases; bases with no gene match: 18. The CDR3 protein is CASSRTSGTGALVDGYTF. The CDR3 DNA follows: TGTGCCAGCAGCCGAACCTCCGGGACAGGGGCGTTAGTGGATGGCTACACCTTC.

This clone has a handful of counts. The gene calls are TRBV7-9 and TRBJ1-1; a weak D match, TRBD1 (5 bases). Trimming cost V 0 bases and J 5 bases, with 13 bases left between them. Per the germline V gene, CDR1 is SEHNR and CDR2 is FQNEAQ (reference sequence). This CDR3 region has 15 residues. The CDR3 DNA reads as TGTGCCAGCAGCTTAGCGGTTGGAGGGGTTACTGAAGCTTTCTTT. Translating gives CASSLAVGGVTEAFF.

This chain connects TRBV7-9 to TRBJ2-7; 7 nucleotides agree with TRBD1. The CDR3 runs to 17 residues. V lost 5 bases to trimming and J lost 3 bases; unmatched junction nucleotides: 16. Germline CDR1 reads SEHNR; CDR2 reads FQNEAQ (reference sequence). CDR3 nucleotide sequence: TGTGCCAGCAGCAATGGAAATCCCGGGACAGTACGCTACGAGCAGTACTTC. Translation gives CASSNGNPGTVRYEQYF.

DNA for the CDR3: TGCGCCAGCAGCTTACCGGGATGGGGGGTGAACACTGAAGCTTTCTTT. Its translation: CASSLPGWGVNTEAFF. This chain connects TRBV5-1 to TRBJ1-1, with D possibly TRBD1 on 5 matching bases. The CDR3 contains 16 residues. V was clipped by 2 bases and J by 0 bases, with 14 bases between them. Germline assignment: CDR1 SGHRS and CDR2 YFSETQ.

The CDR3 protein is CASSLGQGAGEQYF. The CDR3 region has the DNA TGTGCCAGCAGCTTAGGACAGGGGGCTGGCGAGCAGTACTTC. The chain is built from TRBV13 and TRBJ2-7; 9 bases agree with TRBD1. CDR3 length: 14 amino acids. V dropped 0 bases and J dropped 6; count of bases not matched to a gene: 3. Germline V gives CDR1 PRHDT, CDR2 FYEKMQ (reference sequence).

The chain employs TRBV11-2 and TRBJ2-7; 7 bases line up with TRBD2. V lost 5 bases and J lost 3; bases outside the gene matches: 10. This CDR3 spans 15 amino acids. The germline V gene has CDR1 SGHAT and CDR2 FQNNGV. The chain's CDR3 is CASSPLYGGSYEQYF. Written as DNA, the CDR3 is TGTGCCAGCAGCCCTCTTTACGGCGGGAGCTACGAGCAGTACTTC.